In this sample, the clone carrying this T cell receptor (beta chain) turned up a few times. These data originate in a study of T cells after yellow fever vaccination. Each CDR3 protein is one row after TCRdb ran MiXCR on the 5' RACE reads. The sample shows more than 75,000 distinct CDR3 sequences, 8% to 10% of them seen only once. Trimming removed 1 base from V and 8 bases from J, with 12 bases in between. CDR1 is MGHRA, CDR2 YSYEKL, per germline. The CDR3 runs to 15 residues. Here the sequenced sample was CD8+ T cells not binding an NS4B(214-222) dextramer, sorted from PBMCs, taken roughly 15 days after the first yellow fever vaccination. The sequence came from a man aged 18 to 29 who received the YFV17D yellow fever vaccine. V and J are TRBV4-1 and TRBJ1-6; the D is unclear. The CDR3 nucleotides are TGCGCCAGCAGCCAAGCACAGACAACGCATTCACCCCTCCACTTT. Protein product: CASSQAQTTHSPLHF.